This T cell receptor beta chain was found in a study of esophageal squamous cell carcinoma under preoperative chemotherapy. Study-level information: Both tumor-infiltrating lymphocytes and peripheral blood T cells had their TCR repertoires profiled. Findings of the study overall: Paclitaxel-nedaplatin therapy caused immediate, substantial clonotype frequency changes. Post-treatment tumor-infiltrating lymphocytes appeared partly derived from peripheral T cells migrating into the tumor.

TCRdb redid the calling of the PCR reads with MiXCR, one entry per CDR3 protein. The profile shows roughly 32,000 distinct CDR3 sequences, under 55% of them singletons. The time point was: before preoperative PTX-NDP chemotherapy. This clonotype was counted a single time. The antigen remains unidentified. This specimen was collected from a patient given preoperative chemotherapy. The receptor's source is a human donor with esophageal squamous cell carcinoma. The donor label of this sample is uncertain.

CDR3 DNA sequence: TGTGCCAGCAGGGAGTTTGGGGGACGCGACACAGATACGCAGTACTTC. This codes for CASREFGGRDTDTQYF. The chain combines TRBV6-1 with TRBJ2-3; D possibly uses TRBD1 or TRBD2 (5 bases each). TRBJ2-7 matches the DNA end more closely, so the J call is doubtful. Per the germline V gene, CDR1 is MNHNS and CDR2 is SASEGT. The CDR3 has 16 residues.